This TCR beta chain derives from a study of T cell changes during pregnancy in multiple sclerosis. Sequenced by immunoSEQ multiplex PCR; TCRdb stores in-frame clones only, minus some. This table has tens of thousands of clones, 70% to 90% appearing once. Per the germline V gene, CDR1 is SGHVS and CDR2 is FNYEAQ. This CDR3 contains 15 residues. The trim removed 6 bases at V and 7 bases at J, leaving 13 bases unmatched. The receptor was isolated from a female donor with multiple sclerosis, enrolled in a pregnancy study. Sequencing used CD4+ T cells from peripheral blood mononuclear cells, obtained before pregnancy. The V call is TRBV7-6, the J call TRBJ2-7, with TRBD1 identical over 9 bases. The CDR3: CASSRDRAEKGEQYF. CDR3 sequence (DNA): TGTGCCAGCAGTAGGGACAGGGCCGAGAAGGGGGAGCAGTACTTC.